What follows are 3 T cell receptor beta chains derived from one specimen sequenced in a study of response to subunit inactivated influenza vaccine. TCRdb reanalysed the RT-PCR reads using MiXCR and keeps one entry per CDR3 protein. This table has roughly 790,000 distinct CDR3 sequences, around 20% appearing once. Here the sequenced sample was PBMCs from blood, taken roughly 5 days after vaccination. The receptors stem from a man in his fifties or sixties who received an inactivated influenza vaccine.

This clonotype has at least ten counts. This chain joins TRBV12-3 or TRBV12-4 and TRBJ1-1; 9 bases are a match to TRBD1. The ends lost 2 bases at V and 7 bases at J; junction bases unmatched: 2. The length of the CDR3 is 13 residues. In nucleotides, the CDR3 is TGTGCCAGCAGTTTACGGGGACAGGGTGAAGCTTTCTTT. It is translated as CASSLRGQGEAFF.

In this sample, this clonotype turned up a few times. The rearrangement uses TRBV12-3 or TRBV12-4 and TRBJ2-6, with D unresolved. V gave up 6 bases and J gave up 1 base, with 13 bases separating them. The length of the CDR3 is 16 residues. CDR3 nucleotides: TGTGCCAGCAGATTAAGACCGAATTCTGGGGCCAACGTCCTGACTTTC. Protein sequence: CASRLRPNSGANVLTF.

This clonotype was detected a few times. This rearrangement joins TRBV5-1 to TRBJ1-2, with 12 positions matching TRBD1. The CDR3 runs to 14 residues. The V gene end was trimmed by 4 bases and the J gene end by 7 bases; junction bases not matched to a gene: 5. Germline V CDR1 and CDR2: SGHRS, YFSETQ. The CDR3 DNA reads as TGCGCCAGCAGCCTTTCGGGACAGGGGGCTGGCTACACCTTC. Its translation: CASSLSGQGAGYTF. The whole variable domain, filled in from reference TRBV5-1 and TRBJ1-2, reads KAGVTQTPRYLIKTRGQQVTLSCSPISGHRSVSWYQQTPGQGLQFLFEYFSETQRNKGNFPGRFSGRQFSNSRSEMNVSTLELGDSALYLCASSLSGQGAGYTFGSGTRLTVV.